These T cell receptor beta chains were read from a single sample in a study of T cell responses to AZD1222 COVID-19 vaccine. Using immunoSEQ multiplex PCR, the repertoire was profiled, and TCRdb retains in-frame clones only, with some absent. Among roughly 66,000 clones listed, 88% were seen once. The sequencing used peripheral blood, collected 28 days after the second dose of the MenACWY control vaccine. Source of these receptors: an adult who received the MenACWY meningococcal vaccine as a control. Each CDR3 is given with its conserved first and last residue. Fields, in order: D gene, V gene, J gene, clone size, CDR3 DNA, CDR3 protein. A D gene is named only where the DNA matches it firmly. For some rows the clone size is stated as once, few or many, or as a class when expanded; others skip it.

>TRBD1|TRBV7-2|TRBJ1-4|.
TGTGCCAGCAGCTCGGGACAGATCGCTGAAAAACTGTTTTTT
CASSSGQIAEKLFF
>TRBD1|TRBV11-2|TRBJ2-7|.
TGTGCCAGCAGCTTAGGGACAGGGGGTAACTACGAGCAGTACTTC
CASSLGTGGNYEQYF
>TRBD2|TRBV27|TRBJ2-2|.
TGTGCCAGCAGTTTACCTTCGACTAGCGGGACCGGGGAGCTGTTTTTT
CASSLPSTSGTGELFF
>TRBD1|TRBV4-3|TRBJ1-6|.
TGCGCCAGCAGCCACCAGGGGGCTAGCTCCTATAATTCACCCCTCCACTTT
CASSHQGASSYNSPLHF
>TRBD1|TRBV24-1|TRBJ1-5|.
TGTGCCACCAGTGACCCCGGGACAGGCACGCAGCCCCAGCATTTT
CATSDPGTGTQPQHF
>.|TRBV6-5|TRBJ2-7|.
TGTGCCAGCAGGATCTTAGGGGGCGGGGACGAGCAGTACTTC
CASRILGGGDEQYF
>.|TRBV4-3|TRBJ2-2|few
TGCGCCAGCAGCCAAGTAATAGGGGGAACCGGGGAGCTGTTTTTT
CASSQVIGGTGELFF
>.|TRBV28|TRBJ1-6|once
TGTGCCAGCAGTTTATACAGCGGGAATTCACCCCTCCACTTT
CASSLYSGNSPLHF
>TRBD2|TRBV9|TRBJ2-7|few
TGTGCCAGCAGCGTAGCCTGGGCTAGCGGGGAAGACGAGCAGTACTTC
CASSVAWASGEDEQYF
>.|TRBV29-1|TRBJ1-1|few
TGCAGCGTCCCGGACAGCAAGACTGAAGCTTTCTTT
CSVPDSKTEAFF
>TRBD1|TRBV2|TRBJ1-3|.
TGTGCCAGCAGTGAGGAGACAGGGGACGGAAACACCATATATTTT
CASSEETGDGNTIYF
>.|TRBV14|TRBJ1-1|.
TGTGCCAGCAGGGCCTCCTCGACGACTGAAGCTTTCTTT
CASRASSTTEAFF
>.|TRBV19|TRBJ1-2|.
TGTGCCAGTAGCCTCACCAGGGGAATTTATAACTATGGCTACACCTTC
CASSLTRGIYNYGYTF
>.|TRBV6-5|TRBJ1-2|.
TGTGCCAGCAGTTATGACAGCAACTATGGCTACACCTTC
CASSYDSNYGYTF